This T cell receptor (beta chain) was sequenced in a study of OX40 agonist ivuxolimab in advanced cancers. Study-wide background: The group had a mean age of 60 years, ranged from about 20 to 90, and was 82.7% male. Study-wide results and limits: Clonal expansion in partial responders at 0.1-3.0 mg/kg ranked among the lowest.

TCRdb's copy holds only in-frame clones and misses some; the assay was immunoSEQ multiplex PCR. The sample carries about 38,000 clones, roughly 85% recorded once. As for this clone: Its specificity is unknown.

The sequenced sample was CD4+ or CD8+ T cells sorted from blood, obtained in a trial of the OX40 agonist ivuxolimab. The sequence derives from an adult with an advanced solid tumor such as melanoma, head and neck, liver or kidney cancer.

CDR3 coding DNA: TGCGCCAGCAGCCCTCAGCATAGGCCGGGACAGGGATATGCCAGCTCCTACAATGAGCAGTTCTTC. Its translation: CASSPQHRPGQGYASSYNEQFF. The V and J genes are TRBV4-1 and TRBJ2-1, with 9 bases matching TRBD1. The V gene end was trimmed by 4 bases and the J gene end by 0 bases; junction bases not matched to a gene: 22. CDR1 MGHRA and CDR2 YSYEKL come from the germline V gene. CDR3 size: 22 residues.